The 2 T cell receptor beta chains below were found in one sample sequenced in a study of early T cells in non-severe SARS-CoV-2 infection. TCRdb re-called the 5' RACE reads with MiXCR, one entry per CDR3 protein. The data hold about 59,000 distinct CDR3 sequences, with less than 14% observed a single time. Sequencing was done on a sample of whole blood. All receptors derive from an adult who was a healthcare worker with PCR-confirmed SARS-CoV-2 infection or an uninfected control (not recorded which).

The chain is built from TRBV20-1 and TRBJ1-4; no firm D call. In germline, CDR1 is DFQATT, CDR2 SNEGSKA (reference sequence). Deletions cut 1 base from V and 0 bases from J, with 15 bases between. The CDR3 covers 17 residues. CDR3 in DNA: TGCAGTGCTAGAGGGGCCGGAAGCTCTGCAACTAATGAAAAACTGTTTTTT. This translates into CSARGAGSSATNEKLFF.

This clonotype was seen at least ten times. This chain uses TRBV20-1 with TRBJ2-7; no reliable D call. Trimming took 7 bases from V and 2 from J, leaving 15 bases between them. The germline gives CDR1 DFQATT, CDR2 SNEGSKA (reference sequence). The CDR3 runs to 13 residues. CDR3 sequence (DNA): TGCAGTGTGAGGCAGGCGGCAACCTACGAGCAGTACTTC. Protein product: CSVRQAATYEQYF.